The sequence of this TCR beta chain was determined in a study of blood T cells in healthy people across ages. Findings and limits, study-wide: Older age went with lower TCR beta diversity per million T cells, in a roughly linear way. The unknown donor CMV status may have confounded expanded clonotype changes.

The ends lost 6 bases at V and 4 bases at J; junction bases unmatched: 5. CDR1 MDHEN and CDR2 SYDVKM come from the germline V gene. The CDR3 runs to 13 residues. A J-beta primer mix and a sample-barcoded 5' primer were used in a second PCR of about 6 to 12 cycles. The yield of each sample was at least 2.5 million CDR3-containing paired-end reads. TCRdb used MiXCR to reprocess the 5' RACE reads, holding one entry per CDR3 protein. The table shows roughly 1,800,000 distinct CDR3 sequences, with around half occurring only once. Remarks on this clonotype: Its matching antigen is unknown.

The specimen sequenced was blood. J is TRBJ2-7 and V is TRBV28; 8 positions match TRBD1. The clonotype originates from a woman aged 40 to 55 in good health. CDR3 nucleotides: TGTGCCAGCAGGGGGACAGGCCAATACGAGCAGTACTTC. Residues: CASRGTGQYEQYF.